Included here is one TCR beta chain sequence, with context. Its antigen is currently not known. No qualities accompany the bases; no much larger clone lies one base away. Collaborating institutions collected whole blood in K2EDTA tubes following their own protocols. For TCRbeta analysis, collaborators shipped samples in one of three forms: frozen whole blood, isolated PBMCs, or DNA extracted from either of those sample types. The junction carries 15 bases between V and J, which are trimmed by 5 bases and 13 bases respectively. The CDR3, from cysteine to phenylalanine, totals 11 residues. The CDR3 DNA has 33 bases and is translated from base 1. CDR1 and CDR2 (WNHNN, SYGVQD) derive from the germline V gene (reference sequence). The record originates from a study of blood T cell repertoires in COVID-19 (dated by TCRdb to 2020 to 2022). With respect to the entire study: Samples covering the acute and convalescent phases of COVID-19 were provided by collaborators in the United States, Italy and Spain. The material from the prospective study consisted of cDNA or gDNA derived from T cells, B-cell-depleted T cells, or PBMCs. Deeply sampled blood TCRbeta repertoires from subjects exposed to, actively infected with, or recovered from COVID-19 were included in the dataset. The repertoires were made available in a free public database intended to serve as a resource for research on the immune response to SARS-CoV-2. The samples were drawn from the first 160 participants of the ongoing ImmuneRACE study and from 1,200 or so subjects provided by 6 global collaborators. Sample metadata almost always included a de-identified subject ID, COVID-19 status, age in years and sex. HLA class I and class II types, where available, came from metadata supplied by the sample provider rather than from assay-based typing.

TCRbeta CDR3 regions were amplified from genomic DNA using the immunoSEQ Assay, a bias-controlled multiplex PCR. The paper's processing steps were these. Within the assay, amplification of reference gene primers was used to estimate how many nucleated cells each sample contained. To quantify the absolute abundance of each unique TCRbeta CDR3 rearrangement, sequence reads were collapsed and filtered. Productive Simpson clonality was computed per sample as the square root of Simpson's diversity index over productive rearrangements. TCRdb provides this immuneACCESS table in a form limited to in-frame rearrangements. Some clones are lacking; in checked studies, under half of them reflect an unresolved V gene, and why the rest are absent is not known. From that table come the V and J calls and clone size; the DNA was used to work out D and trimming. A total of 50,000 or so clones appear in this sample, approximately 90% of them only once. The ten most abundant clones make up 10% to 15% of the sample.

General study outcomes and caveats: The quantity of clinical and demographic metadata differed by source and by participant and was supplied without curation.

Material for sequencing was peripheral blood. This TCR derives from an elderly man with acute or convalescent COVID-19. The chain is encoded by TRBV10-1 joined to TRBJ2-7, and the D gene may be TRBD1, 6 bases matching. The bases are TGCGCCAGCAGTACATACAGGGACCCCTACTTC. The resulting protein is CASSTYRDPYF.